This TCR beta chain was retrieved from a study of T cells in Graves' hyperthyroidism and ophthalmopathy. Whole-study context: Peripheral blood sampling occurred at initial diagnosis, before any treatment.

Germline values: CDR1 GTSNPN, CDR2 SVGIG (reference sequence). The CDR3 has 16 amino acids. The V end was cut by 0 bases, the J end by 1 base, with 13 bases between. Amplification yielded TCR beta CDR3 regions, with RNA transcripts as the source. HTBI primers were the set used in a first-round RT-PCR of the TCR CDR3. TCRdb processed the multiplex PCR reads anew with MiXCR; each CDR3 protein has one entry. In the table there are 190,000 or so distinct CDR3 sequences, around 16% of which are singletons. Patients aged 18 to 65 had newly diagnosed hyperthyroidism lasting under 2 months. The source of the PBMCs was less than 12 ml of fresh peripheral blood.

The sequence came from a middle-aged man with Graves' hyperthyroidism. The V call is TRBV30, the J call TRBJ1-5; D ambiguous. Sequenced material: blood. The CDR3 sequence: CAWSVRGSNSNQPQHF. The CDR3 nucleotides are TGTGCCTGGAGTGTTCGGGGATCAAACAGCAATCAGCCCCAGCATTTT.